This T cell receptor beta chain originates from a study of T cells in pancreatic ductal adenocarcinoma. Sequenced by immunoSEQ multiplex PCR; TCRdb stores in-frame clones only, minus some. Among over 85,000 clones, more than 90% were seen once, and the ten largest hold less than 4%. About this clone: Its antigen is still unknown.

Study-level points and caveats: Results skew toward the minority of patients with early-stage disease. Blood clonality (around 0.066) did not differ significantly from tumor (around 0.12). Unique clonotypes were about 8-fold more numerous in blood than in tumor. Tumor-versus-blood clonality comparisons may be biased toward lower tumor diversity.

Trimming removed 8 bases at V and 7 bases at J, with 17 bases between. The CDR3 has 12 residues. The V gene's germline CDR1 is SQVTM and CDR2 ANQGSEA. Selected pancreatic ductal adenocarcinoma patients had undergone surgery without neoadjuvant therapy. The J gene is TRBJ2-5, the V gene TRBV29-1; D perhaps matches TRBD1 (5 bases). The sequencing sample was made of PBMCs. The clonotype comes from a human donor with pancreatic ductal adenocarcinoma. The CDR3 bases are TGCAGCTCACTTCAGGGTACCCGGACCCAGTACTTC. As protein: CSSLQGTRTQYF.